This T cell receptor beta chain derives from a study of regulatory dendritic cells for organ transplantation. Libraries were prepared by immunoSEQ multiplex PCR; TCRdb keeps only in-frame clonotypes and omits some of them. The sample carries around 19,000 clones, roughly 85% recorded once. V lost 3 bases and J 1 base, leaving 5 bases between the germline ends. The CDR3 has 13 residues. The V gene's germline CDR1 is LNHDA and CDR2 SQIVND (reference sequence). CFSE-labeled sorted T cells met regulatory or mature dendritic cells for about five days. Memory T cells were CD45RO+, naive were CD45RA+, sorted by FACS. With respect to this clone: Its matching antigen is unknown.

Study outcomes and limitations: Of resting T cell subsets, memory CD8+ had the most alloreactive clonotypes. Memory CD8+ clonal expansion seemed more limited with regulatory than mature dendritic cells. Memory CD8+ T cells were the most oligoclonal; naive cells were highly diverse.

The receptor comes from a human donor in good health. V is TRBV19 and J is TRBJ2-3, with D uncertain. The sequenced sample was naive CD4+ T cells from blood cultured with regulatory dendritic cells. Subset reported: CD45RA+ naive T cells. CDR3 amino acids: CASSIRGTDTQYF. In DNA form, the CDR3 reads TGTGCCAGTAGTATTCGGGGCACAGATACGCAGTATTTT.